One and the same sample provided the 26 T cell receptor beta chains below, sequenced in a study of CD8 T cells in ankylosing spondylitis. Antigen specificity for these receptors is unknown. TCRdb called the 5' RACE reads again in MiXCR, with one record for every CDR3 protein. This table holds around 480,000 distinct CDR3 sequences, about 15% found once. Points from the study as a whole: A motif of roughly 8 highly homologous TCR beta variants was seen as apparently characteristic of ankylosing spondylitis blood.

Sequencing was performed on blood, either unsorted or a sorted T cell fraction (not recorded which). These receptors were taken from a male donor with ankylosing spondylitis.

The rearrangement uses TRBV6-2 or TRBV6-3 and TRBJ1-1; no clear D gene. The V gene lost 4 bases and the J gene lost 0 bases, with 12 bases spanning the gap. CDR3 length: 15 amino acids. Germline lookup yields CDR1 MNHEY and CDR2 SVGEGT. The CDR3 sequence is CASSFGHFMNTEAFF. The CDR3 nucleotides are TGTGCCAGCAGTTTCGGGCATTTTATGAACACTGAAGCTTTCTTT.

This clonotype has just a few counts. This chain connects TRBV2 to TRBJ1-3, with D possibly matching TRBD1 (5 bases). The CDR3 is 16 amino acids. Germline loops: CDR1 SNHLY, CDR2 FYNNEI. The germline V and J ends were trimmed by 1 base and 0 bases, with 10 bases remaining between them. This CDR3 is CASSEETVASGNTIYF. As DNA, the CDR3 is TGTGCCAGCAGTGAAGAGACAGTAGCCTCTGGAAACACCATATATTTT.

This clonotype was seen repeatedly, ten times or more. The chain is built from TRBV18 and TRBJ1-3; D may be TRBD1 (5 bases). CDR1 is KGHSH and CDR2 is LQKENI in the germline V gene. Trimming cost V 5 bases and J 0 bases, with 20 bases left between them. The CDR3 has 18 amino acids. CDR3 nucleotides: TGTGCCAGCTCAGCGACCGTAAGAACAGGCCTCTCTGGAAACACCATATATTTT. This sequence encodes CASSATVRTGLSGNTIYF.

The chain uses TRBV20-1 and TRBJ2-1; TRBD2 agrees at 7 bases. V lost 7 bases, J lost 7 bases, and 16 bases stayed unmatched. This CDR3 region has 15 residues. Per germline, CDR1 DFQATT and CDR2 SNEGSKA (reference sequence). Here the CDR3 reads CSVPSRGTTRNEQFF. The CDR3 DNA is TGCAGTGTCCCGTCGCGGGGGACTACGAGAAATGAGCAGTTCTTC.

This chain connects TRBV7-8 to TRBJ2-7, with a weak D call TRBD2 (6 bases). Germline assignment: CDR1 SGHVS and CDR2 FQNEAQ. The V gene lost 2 bases and the J gene lost 4 bases, with 15 bases spanning the gap. The CDR3 runs 15 residues. CDR3 nucleotides: TGTGCCAGCAGCTTACTCTCGGCGGGGCCATACGAGCAGTACTTC. Amino acids: CASSLLSAGPYEQYF.

V gene TRBV11-2 combines with J gene TRBJ2-7; 11 bases match TRBD1. The CDR3 length is 14 residues. V trimming: 5 bases; J trimming: 4 bases; junction bases outside the gene matches: 4. Germline CDR1 is SGHAT and CDR2 is FQNNGV. CDR3: CASSMDRGLYEQYF. Written as DNA, the CDR3 is TGTGCCAGCAGCATGGACAGGGGGCTATACGAGCAGTACTTC.

This clonotype was seen many times. V usage is TRBV12-3 or TRBV12-4 and J usage is TRBJ1-3; TRBD1 matches 8 bases. Trimming cost V 5 bases and J 0 bases; bases outside gene matches: 12. The CDR3 consists of 18 residues. CDR3 protein: CASSRQGARTLSGNTIYF. The CDR3 nucleotides are TGTGCCAGCAGTCGTCAGGGGGCGAGGACTCTCTCTGGAAACACCATATATTTT.

A note on this clonotype: A much larger clonotype is one base distant, so this may be a read error. The chain recombines TRBV29-1 with TRBJ1-5; D might be TRBD1 (5 bases). Germline assignment: CDR1 SQVTM and CDR2 ANQGSEA. V was pared by 8 bases and J by 3 bases, with 17 bases between. The CDR3 contains 14 residues. The CDR3 DNA reads as TGCAGCATTGCCGGGGCGGGGGTCAATCAGCCCCAGCATTTT. Translated, it gives CSIAGAGVNQPQHF.

The chain employs TRBV12-3 or TRBV12-4 and TRBJ2-5, with 14 positions matching TRBD2. V lost 3 bases, J lost 2 bases, and 5 bases stayed unmatched. The CDR3 consists of 17 residues. The CDR3 DNA follows: TGTGCCAGCAGTTTGGGACTAGCGGGGGTACGTCAAGAGACCCAGTACTTC. Translating gives CASSLGLAGVRQETQYF.

In this sample, this clonotype turned up once. The chain is built from TRBV30 and TRBJ2-1; 12 nucleotides line up with TRBD2. This CDR3 comprises 15 residues. The ends lost 2 bases at V and 4 bases at J; junction bases unmatched: 3. Germline CDR1 reads GTSNPN; CDR2 reads SVGIG (reference sequence). The CDR3 is CAWSLGLAGYNEQFF. The CDR3 DNA sequence: TGTGCCTGGAGTTTGGGACTAGCGGGTTACAATGAGCAGTTCTTC.

This clonotype has more than one count but fewer than ten. V and J are TRBV18 and TRBJ2-7; tentative D call: TRBD1 (5 bases). The V gene's germline CDR1 is KGHSH and CDR2 LQKENI. The CDR3 length is 12 residues. Between the trimmed V and J ends, which lost 4 bases and 5 bases, there was a span of 9 bases. The CDR3 region is CASSQGPDEQYF. As DNA, the CDR3 is TGTGCCAGCTCACAGGGGCCCGACGAGCAGTACTTC.

This clonotype was counted a few times. This sequence joins TRBV5-6 and TRBJ2-1; D may match TRBD1 or TRBD2 (6 bases each). The germline V gene has CDR1 SGHDT and CDR2 YYEEEE. CDR3 length: 17 amino acids. Trimming removed 0 bases at V and 2 bases at J, with 15 bases between. The CDR3 coding sequence is TGTGCCAGCAGCTTGGGATTTACAGGGAGGACCTACAATGAGCAGTTCTTC. Protein sequence: CASSLGFTGRTYNEQFF.

The rearrangement joins TRBV30 to TRBJ1-4; D not certain. Deletions cut 0 bases from V and 4 bases from J, with 9 bases between. CDR3 length: 14 amino acids. Germline V gene sequence: CDR1 GTSNPN, CDR2 SVGIG (reference sequence). This CDR3 reads CAWSVQRNNEKLFF. The CDR3 region has the DNA TGTGCCTGGAGTGTACAGAGAAATAATGAAAAACTGTTTTTT.

The rearrangement joins TRBV2 to TRBJ2-1; a weak D match, TRBD2 (5 bases). Germline V gene sequence: CDR1 SNHLY, CDR2 FYNNEI. V lost 7 bases and J 0 bases, leaving 16 bases between the germline ends. There are 16 residues in the CDR3. CDR3 DNA sequence: TGTGCCAGCACCCGATTTCGGGGAAGCTCCTACAATGAGCAGTTCTTC. This encodes CASTRFRGSSYNEQFF.

The chain employs TRBV5-5 and TRBJ2-5; D may be TRBD2 (6 bases). The germline V gene has CDR1 SGHKS and CDR2 YYEKEE (reference sequence). Trimming took off 0 bases at V and 7 bases at J, with 13 bases between the two ends. This CDR3 is built from 14 residues. Written as DNA, the CDR3 is TGTGCCAGCAGCTTGGGGTTCCGGGAGAGGACCCAGTACTTC. This codes for CASSLGFRERTQYF.

This chain connects TRBV5-1 to TRBJ2-5; D is unresolved. CDR1 and CDR2 from the germline V gene are SGHRS and YFSETQ. V lost 0 bases and J lost 5, with 11 bases in between. The CDR3 covers 14 residues. The CDR3 DNA is TGCGCCAGCAGCTTGGCGGTCCAATTGGAGACCCAGTACTTC. This codes for CASSLAVQLETQYF.

The gene calls are TRBV6-7 and TRBJ2-5, with TRBD2 identical over 7 bases. TRBV6-7 is known as an ORF, though its function is uncertain. This CDR3 contains 17 residues. V dropped 0 bases and J dropped 2; count of bases not matched to a gene: 9. The CDR3 is CASSYSLRLAVQETQYF. The CDR3 nucleotides are TGTGCCAGCAGTTACTCCTTGAGACTAGCCGTTCAAGAGACCCAGTACTTC.

This clonotype was counted between two and nine times. The chain links TRBV20-1 to TRBJ2-2, with 10 nucleotides matching TRBD2. The CDR3 is made up of 16 amino acids. The trim removed 1 base at V and 7 bases at J, leaving 9 bases unmatched. Germline values: CDR1 DFQATT, CDR2 SNEGSKA (reference sequence). The CDR3 here is CSARVLAGAWGGELFF. CDR3 DNA sequence: TGCAGTGCTAGAGTGCTAGCGGGGGCATGGGGCGGGGAGCTGTTTTTT.

The chain combines TRBV20-1 with TRBJ2-4; D is undetermined. The V gene lost 3 bases and the J gene lost 0 bases, with 12 bases spanning the gap. The length of the CDR3 is 15 residues. Germline CDR1 DFQATT, CDR2 SNEGSKA (reference sequence). DNA for the CDR3: TGCAGTGCTAGGGACGTTCCAATAGCCAAAAACATTCAGTACTTC. Its translation: CSARDVPIAKNIQYF.

The rearrangement joins TRBV5-1 to TRBJ2-7; 13 positions agree with TRBD2. Germline assignment: CDR1 SGHRS and CDR2 YFSETQ. This CDR3 has 15 amino acids. V gave up 7 bases and J gave up 2 bases; unmatched junction bases: 6. The CDR3 bases are TGCGCCAGCCTCCCCGGACTAGCGGGAGCCTACGAGCAGTACTTC. This sequence encodes CASLPGLAGAYEQYF.

This clonotype was seen many times. The chain has TRBV10-3 and TRBJ2-7; 8 bases map to TRBD1. Per the germline V gene, CDR1 is ENHRY and CDR2 is SYGVKD. The CDR3 sequence is 14 residues long. The V and J ends lost 4 bases and 4 bases, in that order; junction bases with no gene match: 6. This chain's CDR3 is CAISGDRGVYEQYF. The CDR3 nucleotides read TGTGCCATCAGTGGAGACAGGGGAGTTTACGAGCAGTACTTC.

The rearrangement uses TRBV7-2 and TRBJ2-5; D perhaps matches TRBD2 (6 bases). The V and J ends lost 3 bases and 0 bases respectively, with 14 bases between them. The CDR3 runs to 16 residues. The V gene's germline CDR1 is SGHTA and CDR2 FQGNSA. The CDR3 DNA reads TGTGCCAGCAGCTTGTTGCTAGCGCCAAACCAAGAGACCCAGTACTTC. Residues: CASSLLLAPNQETQYF.

This clonotype has only a few counts. V is TRBV12-3 or TRBV12-4 and J is TRBJ2-4; 10 bases fit TRBD1. With V trimmed by 0 bases and J by 8 bases, 7 bases remained unmatched. CDR3 size: 16 residues. This CDR3 reads CASSLAMTGGSHIQYF. The CDR3 nucleotides are TGTGCCAGCAGTTTAGCGATGACAGGGGGCAGCCACATTCAGTACTTC.

The sample holds a few counts of this clonotype. The chain carries TRBV15 and TRBJ2-1; D may be TRBD2 (5 bases). From germline, CDR1 is LNHNV and CDR2 YYDKDF (reference sequence). This CDR3 contains 16 residues. Trimming cost V 1 base and J 0 bases, with 10 bases left between them. The CDR3 spells CATSRGLGSSYNEQFF. For the CDR3, the DNA is TGTGCCACCAGCAGAGGTCTAGGGAGCTCCTACAATGAGCAGTTCTTC.

The rearrangement links TRBV12-3 or TRBV12-4 to TRBJ1-2, with TRBD1 as a possible D gene (5 bases). The CDR3 sequence is 14 residues long. Trimming cost V 3 bases and J 7 bases, with 15 bases left between them. The CDR3 bases are TGTGCCAGCAGTTTCTTAGGGGTGGCTAGTGGCTACACCTTC. Translated, it gives CASSFLGVASGYTF.

CDR3 protein: CASGGTPYNEQFF. The CDR3 DNA reads as TGTGCCAGTGGGGGGACACCCTACAATGAGCAGTTCTTC. This chain uses TRBV19 with TRBJ2-1, with D perhaps being TRBD1 or TRBD2 (6 bases each). Germline V lookup: CDR1 LNHDA, CDR2 SQIVND (reference sequence). The CDR3 is 13 amino acids. The V end was cut by 8 bases, the J end by 2 bases, with 10 bases between.